Listed below are T cell receptor beta chains from one sample, sequenced in a study of cytomegalovirus exposure and HLA in healthy donors. The repertoire was sequenced with immunoSEQ multiplex PCR; TCRdb's copy has only in-frame clones and lacks some. The sample lists roughly 180,000 clones; roughly 84% were seen once. What was sequenced was PBMCs. Receptors were obtained from a man younger than 45 in good health and CMV-seronegative. CDR3s include the opening cysteine and the closing phenylalanine or tryptophan. A D gene is named only where the DNA matches it firmly. Only some rows state a clone size, as once, few, many or a class for expanded clones.

size: NA
J: TRBJ2-3
D: TRBD2
V: TRBV2
CDR3: CASLRGGQADTQYF
DNA: TGTGCCAGCCTCCGGGGGGGCCAGGCAGATACGCAGTATTTT

size: NA
J: TRBJ1-4
D: NA
V: TRBV30
CDR3: CAWDRLDEKLFF
DNA: TGTGCCTGGGACAGGTTAGACGAAAAACTGTTTTTT

size: NA
J: TRBJ2-5
D: NA
V: TRBV5-4
CDR3: CASSAPPLFGDQETQYF
DNA: TGTGCCAGCAGCGCGCCTCCCCTTTTCGGAGATCAAGAGACCCAGTACTTC

size: NA
J: TRBJ2-7
D: TRBD2
V: TRBV4-2
CDR3: CASSQATSRFEQYF
DNA: TGTGCCAGCAGCCAGGCGACTAGCAGGTTCGAGCAGTACTTC

size: once
J: TRBJ1-1
D: TRBD1
V: TRBV5-1
CDR3: CASSLMTGGTEAFF
DNA: TGCGCCAGCAGCTTGATGACAGGGGGCACTGAAGCTTTCTTT

size: NA
J: TRBJ2-1
D: TRBD2
V: TRBV7-9
CDR3: CASSPEVGLASYNEQFF
DNA: TGTGCCAGCAGCCCAGAGGTAGGACTAGCGTCCTACAATGAGCAGTTCTTC

size: NA
J: TRBJ1-4
D: NA
V: TRBV29-1
CDR3: CSVVRGAPEKLFF
DNA: TGCAGCGTTGTCCGGGGGGCCCCTGAAAAACTGTTTTTT

size: NA
J: TRBJ1-5
D: NA
V: TRBV27
CDR3: CASSFARREPQHF
DNA: TGTGCCAGCAGTTTCGCGAGGCGGGAGCCCCAGCATTTT

size: NA
J: TRBJ2-7
D: NA
V: TRBV11-3
CDR3: CASSLGIQVYF
DNA: TGTGCCAGCAGCTTGGGAATACAGGTCTACTTC

size: NA
J: TRBJ2-7
D: TRBD2
V: TRBV30
CDR3: CAWSVRGTSIEQYF
DNA: TGTGCCTGGAGTGTACGAGGGACTAGCATCGAGCAGTACTTC

size: NA
J: TRBJ2-3
D: TRBD1
V: TRBV25-1
CDR3: CASLPEGALAQYF
DNA: TGTGCCAGCCTCCCTGAGGGGGCCTTGGCTCAGTATTTT

size: NA
J: TRBJ2-7
D: NA
V: TRBV30
CDR3: CAWSVGGGSYEQYF
DNA: TGTGCCTGGAGTGTAGGAGGCGGGTCCTACGAGCAGTACTTC

size: NA
J: TRBJ2-1
D: NA
V: TRBV6-5
CDR3: CASSTYSYNEQFF
DNA: TGTGCCAGCAGTACATACTCCTACAATGAGCAGTTCTTC

size: NA
J: TRBJ2-1
D: TRBD1
V: TRBV5-1
CDR3: CASSLGTGGNNEQFF
DNA: TGCGCCAGCAGCTTAGGGACAGGGGGGAACAATGAGCAGTTCTTC

size: NA
J: TRBJ2-7
D: TRBD2
V: TRBV6-1
CDR3: CASGWTSFNYEQYF
DNA: TGTGCCAGCGGGTGGACTAGCTTTAACTACGAGCAGTACTTC

size: many
J: TRBJ1-1
D: NA
V: TRBV5-4
CDR3: CASSARGTGGTEAFF
DNA: TGTGCCAGCAGCGCCCGAGGGACGGGGGGGACTGAAGCTTTCTTT

size: NA
J: TRBJ1-1
D: TRBD1
V: TRBV10-1
CDR3: CASRTGMYTEAFF
DNA: TGCGCCAGCAGGACAGGGATGTACACTGAAGCTTTCTTT

size: NA
J: TRBJ1-1
D: NA
V: TRBV28
CDR3: CASSLWGRANTEAFF
DNA: TGTGCCAGCAGTTTATGGGGCAGGGCGAACACTGAAGCTTTCTTT

size: NA
J: TRBJ1-5
D: NA
V: TRBV19
CDR3: CASSIGPSPQHF
DNA: TGTGCCAGTAGTATTGGGCCATCGCCCCAGCATTTT

size: NA
J: TRBJ2-7
D: TRBD1
V: TRBV6-1
CDR3: CASSDRDSPIYEQYF
DNA: TGTGCCAGCAGTGATAGGGACAGCCCCATCTACGAGCAGTACTTC

size: NA
J: TRBJ2-7
D: TRBD1
V: TRBV5-1
CDR3: CASSEQGTPYEQYF
DNA: TGCGCCAGTAGTGAACAGGGGACCCCCTACGAGCAGTACTTC

size: NA
J: TRBJ2-7
D: TRBD1
V: TRBV5-1
CDR3: CASGLQGSHEQYF
DNA: TGCGCCAGCGGCCTACAGGGGAGCCACGAGCAGTACTTC